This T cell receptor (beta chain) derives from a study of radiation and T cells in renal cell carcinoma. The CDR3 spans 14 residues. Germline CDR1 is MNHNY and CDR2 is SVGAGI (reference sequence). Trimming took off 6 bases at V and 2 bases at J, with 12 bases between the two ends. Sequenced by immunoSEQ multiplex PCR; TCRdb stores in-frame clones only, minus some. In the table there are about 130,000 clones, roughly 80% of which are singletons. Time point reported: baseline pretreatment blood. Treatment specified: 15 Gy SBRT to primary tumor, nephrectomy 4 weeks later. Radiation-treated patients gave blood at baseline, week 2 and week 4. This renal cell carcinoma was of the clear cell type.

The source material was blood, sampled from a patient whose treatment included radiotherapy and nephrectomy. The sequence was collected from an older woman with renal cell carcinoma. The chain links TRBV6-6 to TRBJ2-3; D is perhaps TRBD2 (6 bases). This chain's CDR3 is CASSFSGITDTQYF. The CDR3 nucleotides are TGTGCCAGCAGCTTTAGCGGAATCACAGATACGCAGTATTTT.